This TCR beta chain was documented in a study of lymphopenia after photon versus proton radiotherapy. General study points: Oligoclonal CD8+ Temra expansion after nadir drove photon patients' diversity drop. Relative stability marked proton patients; photon patients lost diversity and naive cells.

The ends were cut back, 1 base at V and 0 bases at J, with 11 bases in the middle. The CDR3 is 16 residues long. The germline CDR1 and CDR2 sequences are SGHDN and FVKESK. Sequencing was performed with immunoSEQ multiplex PCR; in TCRdb, only in-frame clones are kept and a portion is missing. The table shows about 25,000 clones, with about nine tenths occurring only once. As to this clone: Its antigen is not known.

This rearrangement joins TRBV14 to TRBJ2-3; D ambiguous. The clonotype originates from a man aged 50 or older with gastric cancer. The sample here was peripheral blood, taken from a patient treated with photon-based radiotherapy. The CDR3 DNA sequence: TGTGCCAGCAGCCAAGTAGGGCGGCTGAGCACAGATACGCAGTATTTT. This codes for CASSQVGRLSTDTQYF.